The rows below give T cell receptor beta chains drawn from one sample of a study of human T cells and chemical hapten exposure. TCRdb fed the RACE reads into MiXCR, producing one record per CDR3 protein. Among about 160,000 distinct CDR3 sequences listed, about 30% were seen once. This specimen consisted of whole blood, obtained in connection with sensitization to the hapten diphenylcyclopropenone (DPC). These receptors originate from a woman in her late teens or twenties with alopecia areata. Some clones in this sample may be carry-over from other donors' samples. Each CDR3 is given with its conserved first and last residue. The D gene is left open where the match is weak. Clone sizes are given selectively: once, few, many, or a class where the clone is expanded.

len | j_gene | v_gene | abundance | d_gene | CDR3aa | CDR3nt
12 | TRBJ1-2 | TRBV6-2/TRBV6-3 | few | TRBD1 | CAIFDRGYGYTF | TGTGCCATCTTCGACAGGGGCTATGGCTACACCTTC
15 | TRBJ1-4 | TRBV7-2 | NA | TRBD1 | CASSPRTGGLEKLFF | TGTGCCAGCAGCCCTCGGACAGGGGGCTTGGAAAAACTGTTTTTT
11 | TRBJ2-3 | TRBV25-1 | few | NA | CASTASDTQYF | TGTGCCAGCACCGCATCAGATACGCAGTATTTT
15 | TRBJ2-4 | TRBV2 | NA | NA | CASSERQLAKNIQYF | TGTGCCAGCAGTGAGAGGCAGTTAGCCAAAAACATTCAGTACTTC
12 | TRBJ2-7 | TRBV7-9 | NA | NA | CASSLESYEQYF | TGTGCCAGCAGCTTAGAATCCTACGAGCAGTACTTC
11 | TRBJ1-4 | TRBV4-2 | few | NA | CASSQEGKLFF | TGTGCCAGCAGCCAGGAAGGGAAACTGTTTTTT
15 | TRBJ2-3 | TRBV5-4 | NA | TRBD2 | CASSPSAGEADTQYF | TGTGCCAGCAGTCCGTCAGCGGGAGAGGCAGATACGCAGTATTTT
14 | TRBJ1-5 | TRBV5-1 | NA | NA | CASSLASGGQPQHF | TGCGCCAGCAGCTTGGCCTCCGGAGGCCAGCCCCAGCATTTT
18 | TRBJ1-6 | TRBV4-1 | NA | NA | CASSAEPSHSSYNSPLHF | TGCGCCAGCAGCGCAGAACCTAGCCATAGCTCCTATAATTCACCCCTCCACTTT
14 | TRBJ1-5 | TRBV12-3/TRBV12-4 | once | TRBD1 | CASSGTGSNQPQHF | TGTGCCAGCAGTGGGACAGGTAGCAATCAGCCCCAGCATTTT
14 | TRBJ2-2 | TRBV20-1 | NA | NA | CSARGVSGTGELFF | TGCAGTGCTAGGGGCGTTTCTGGCACCGGGGAGCTGTTTTTT
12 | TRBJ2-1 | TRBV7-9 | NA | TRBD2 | CASPVGGDEQFF | TGTGCCAGCCCGGTCGGGGGGGATGAGCAGTTCTTC
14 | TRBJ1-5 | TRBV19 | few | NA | CASKHTGLGQPQHF | TGTGCCAGTAAGCATACAGGGCTGGGGCAGCCCCAGCATTTT
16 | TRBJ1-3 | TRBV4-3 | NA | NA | CASSQRTGSSGNTIYF | TGCGCCAGCAGCCAAAGGACGGGGAGCTCTGGAAACACCATATATTTT
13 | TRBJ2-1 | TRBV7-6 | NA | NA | CASSKMGYSEQFF | TGTGCCAGCAGCAAAATGGGCTATAGTGAGCAGTTCTTC
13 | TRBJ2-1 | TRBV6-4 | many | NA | CASSAGFYNEQFF | TGTGCCAGCAGTGCGGGTTTCTACAATGAGCAGTTCTTC
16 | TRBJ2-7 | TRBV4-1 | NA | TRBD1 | CASSQVWQGATYEQYF | TGCGCCAGCAGCCAGGTTTGGCAGGGGGCTACCTACGAGCAGTACTTC